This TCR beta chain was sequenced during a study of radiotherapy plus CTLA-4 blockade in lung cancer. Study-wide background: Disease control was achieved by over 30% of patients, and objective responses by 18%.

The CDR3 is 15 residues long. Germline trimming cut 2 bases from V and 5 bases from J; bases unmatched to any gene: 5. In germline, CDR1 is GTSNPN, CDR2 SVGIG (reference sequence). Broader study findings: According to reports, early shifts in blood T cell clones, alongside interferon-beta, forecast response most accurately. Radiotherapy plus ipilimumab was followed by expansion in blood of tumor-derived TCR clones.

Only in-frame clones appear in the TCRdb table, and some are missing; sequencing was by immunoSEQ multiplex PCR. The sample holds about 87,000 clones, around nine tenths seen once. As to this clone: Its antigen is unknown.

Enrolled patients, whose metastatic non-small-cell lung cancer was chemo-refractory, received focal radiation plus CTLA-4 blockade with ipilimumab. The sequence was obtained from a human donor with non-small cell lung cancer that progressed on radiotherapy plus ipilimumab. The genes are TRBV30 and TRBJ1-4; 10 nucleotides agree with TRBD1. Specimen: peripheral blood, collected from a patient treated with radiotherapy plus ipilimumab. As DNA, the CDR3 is TGTGCCTGGAGTATACCGGGACAGGGGAATGAAAAACTGTTTTTT. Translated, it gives CAWSIPGQGNEKLFF.